This T cell receptor beta chain was obtained from a study of shared clonotypes between healthy human individuals. Profiling relied on immunoSEQ multiplex PCR, and the TCRdb table lists in-frame clones only, not all of them. The sample holds about 2.3 million clones, over 85% seen once. Trimming took 8 bases from V and 7 from J, leaving 19 bases between them. Germline V lookup: CDR1 MDHEN, CDR2 SYDVKM. The CDR3 contains 14 residues. This chain connects TRBV28 to TRBJ2-3, with D perhaps matching TRBD1 or TRBD2 (6 bases each). Sequencing input: naive CD4+ T cells from PBMCs. Subset reported: CD45RA+ positively selected. This TCR was recovered from a man between 18 and 35 years old in good health. Some clones in this sample may be carry-over from other donors' samples. The CDR3 DNA reads TGTGCCAGCTCCGCCGCGGAGGGGGGCTATACGCAGTATTTT. As protein: CASSAAEGGYTQYF.